This is a list of T cell receptor beta chains from one sample in a study of T cell changes during pregnancy in multiple sclerosis. The repertoire was sequenced with immunoSEQ multiplex PCR; TCRdb's copy has only in-frame clones and lacks some. The table records approximately 100,000 clones, about 90% of them present only once. This sample comprised peripheral blood, obtained after pregnancy. The receptors were sampled from a female donor with multiple sclerosis, enrolled in a pregnancy study. The CDR3 runs from the conserved cysteine through the conserved F or W. The D gene is left open where the match is weak. Clone size is stated in some rows and not others, as once, few, many or a class when expanded.

d_call	v_call	j_call	clone_size	cdr3_aa	cdr3_nt
TRBD2	TRBV11-2	TRBJ2-1	once	CASSITSGSYNEQFF	TGTGCCAGCAGCATTACTAGCGGGAGCTACAATGAGCAGTTCTTC
NA	TRBV2	TRBJ1-4	NA	CASSGSTEPNEKLFF	TGTGCCAGCAGCGGATCCACGGAGCCGAATGAAAAACTGTTTTTT
NA	TRBV19	TRBJ2-5	NA	CASSMGNFGDQETQYF	TGTGCCAGTAGTATGGGGAACTTCGGGGACCAAGAGACCCAGTACTTC
TRBD1	TRBV18	TRBJ1-1	NA	CASSRDRDGLVLNTEAFF	TGTGCCAGCTCACGGGACAGGGATGGTTTAGTTCTCAACACTGAAGCTTTCTTT
NA	TRBV18	TRBJ2-7	NA	CASSPASEGLREQYF	TGTGCCAGCTCACCAGCTTCCGAGGGCCTCCGGGAGCAGTACTTC
TRBD2	TRBV9	TRBJ2-3	NA	CASSVGSGALADTQYF	TGTGCCAGCAGCGTGGGTAGCGGGGCCCTCGCAGATACGCAGTATTTT
NA	TRBV27	TRBJ2-3	once	CASSSLGSRVSLAQYF	TGTGCCAGCAGCTCCCTCGGGAGTAGAGTTTCGCTGGCGCAGTATTTT
NA	TRBV2	TRBJ1-5	NA	CTSSIDGISNQPQHF	TGTACCAGCTCCATCGACGGGATAAGCAATCAGCCCCAGCATTTT
NA	TRBV28	TRBJ1-2	NA	CASSLPQKNYGYTF	TGTGCCAGCAGTTTGCCCCAGAAGAACTATGGCTACACCTTC
TRBD1	TRBV7-9	TRBJ2-7	NA	CASSTPAGTGTPGEQYF	TGTGCCAGCAGCACACCTGCCGGGACAGGGACTCCGGGCGAGCAGTACTTC
NA	TRBV9	TRBJ1-1	NA	CASSVDTLVGTNGAFF	TGTGCCAGCAGCGTAGATACATTGGTGGGGACAAACGGAGCTTTCTTT
TRBD1	TRBV11-2	TRBJ1-4	NA	CASSRQGGGKLFF	TGTGCCAGCAGCCGACAGGGTGGGGGAAAACTGTTTTTT
TRBD1	TRBV27	TRBJ2-7	NA	CASSRDRVRYEQYF	TGTGCCAGCAGCCGGGACAGGGTAAGGTACGAGCAGTACTTC
NA	TRBV5-1	TRBJ2-2	NA	CASSLRAAGELFF	TGCGCCAGCAGCCTCAGGGCGGCCGGGGAGCTGTTTTTT
TRBD2	TRBV28	TRBJ2-3	NA	CASDSGGGATDTQYF	TGTGCCAGCGACTCCGGGGGAGGGGCCACAGATACGCAGTATTTT
NA	TRBV5-1	TRBJ2-7	NA	CASSLGPSSSYEQYF	TGCGCCAGCAGCCTGGGCCCGTCGAGCTCCTACGAGCAGTACTTC
TRBD2	TRBV11-2	TRBJ2-1	NA	CASSPSRASGKYNEQFF	TGTGCCAGCAGCCCCTCGCGGGCTAGCGGGAAATACAATGAGCAGTTCTTC
NA	TRBV28	TRBJ2-1	NA	CASRSSYNEQFF	TGTGCCAGCAGGAGCTCCTACAATGAGCAGTTCTTC
TRBD2	TRBV25-1	TRBJ2-3	NA	CASSPGTSGRVDTQYF	TGTGCCAGCAGTCCCGGGACTAGCGGGAGGGTGGATACGCAGTATTTT
NA	TRBV5-1	TRBJ2-7	NA	CASSSPGGSYEQYF	TGCGCCAGCAGCTCTCCAGGTGGTTCTTACGAGCAGTACTTC
TRBD1	TRBV28	TRBJ2-5	NA	CASSLVFGTATQETQYF	TGTGCCAGCAGTTTAGTTTTTGGGACAGCGACTCAAGAGACCCAGTACTTC
NA	TRBV10-3	TRBJ1-2	NA	CAISVGGSAGYTF	TGTGCCATCAGTGTGGGCGGGTCAGCGGGCTACACCTTC
TRBD1	TRBV7-7	TRBJ1-2	NA	CASSLLGQGEYYGYTF	TGTGCCAGCAGCTTACTGGGACAGGGGGAGTACTATGGCTACACCTTC
TRBD2	TRBV9	TRBJ2-2	NA	CASSGSGRAGELFF	TGTGCCAGCAGCGGTAGCGGGAGGGCCGGGGAGCTGTTTTTT
TRBD1	TRBV2	TRBJ1-2	NA	CASSVRTGAGYTF	TGTGCCAGCAGTGTCCGGACAGGGGCTGGCTACACCTTC
TRBD1	TRBV2	TRBJ1-1	NA	CAGASTGSRNTEAFF	TGTGCCGGAGCGTCGACAGGGTCAAGGAACACTGAAGCTTTCTTT
NA	TRBV7-6	TRBJ1-5	NA	CASSLGVGQILHF	TGTGCCAGCAGCTTAGGAGTAGGACAGATATTGCATTTT
NA	TRBV2	TRBJ1-1	NA	CASSPDGDTEAFF	TGTGCCAGTAGTCCGGACGGGGACACTGAAGCTTTCTTT
NA	TRBV5-3	TRBJ2-7	NA	CARSTLFGQISYEQYF	TGTGCCAGAAGCACTCTTTTCGGACAGATTTCCTACGAGCAGTACTTC
NA	TRBV6-5	TRBJ1-1	NA	CASSPPVRGSTEAFF	TGTGCCAGCAGTCCCCCAGTGAGGGGGTCCACTGAAGCTTTCTTT
TRBD1	TRBV6-1	TRBJ2-5	NA	CASSTGQGEFVTQYF	TGTGCCAGCAGTACCGGACAGGGTGAATTCGTGACCCAGTACTTC
NA	TRBV2	TRBJ2-1	NA	CASSVGYRDTGEQFF	TGTGCCAGCAGTGTTGGGTACAGGGATACCGGGGAGCAGTTCTTC
TRBD1	TRBV5-4	TRBJ1-2	NA	CASSSLIPTGGYTF	TGTGCCAGCAGCTCCCTTATACCGACAGGGGGCTACACCTTC
NA	TRBV9	TRBJ2-5	NA	CASSVGQGSEETQYF	TGTGCCAGCAGCGTAGGGCAGGGGAGCGAGGAGACCCAGTACTTC
TRBD2	TRBV7-9	TRBJ2-2	NA	CASSLGLAGTGELFF	TGTGCCAGCAGCCTGGGACTAGCGGGCACCGGGGAGCTGTTTTTT
NA	TRBV30	TRBJ2-2	NA	CAWSVLRGLDTGELFF	TGTGCCTGGAGTGTACTTAGAGGACTGGACACCGGGGAGCTGTTTTTT
NA	TRBV7-2	TRBJ2-6	NA	CASTRTDFSGANVLTF	TGTGCCAGCACTCGGACGGACTTCTCTGGGGCCAACGTCCTGACTTTC
NA	TRBV5-4	TRBJ1-5	NA	CASSSPGGPQHF	TGTGCCAGCAGCTCCCCCGGAGGGCCCCAGCATTTT
NA	TRBV6-5	TRBJ1-5	NA	CASSSSGFQPQHF	TGTGCCAGCAGTTCTTCAGGGTTCCAGCCCCAGCATTTT
NA	TRBV6-5	TRBJ1-6	NA	CASTFRGDYSPLHF	TGTGCCAGCACGTTTAGGGGCGATTACTCACCCCTCCACTTT
NA	TRBV7-2	TRBJ2-5	NA	CASSSVETQYF	TGTGCCAGCAGCTCGGTGGAGACCCAGTACTTC
TRBD1	TRBV9	TRBJ1-2	NA	CASSVATGGYGYTF	TGTGCCAGCAGCGTAGCCACAGGGGGCTATGGCTACACCTTC
NA	TRBV5-1	TRBJ2-1	NA	CASGNSAPYNEQFF	TGCGCCAGCGGCAATAGCGCCCCGTACAATGAGCAGTTCTTC
NA	TRBV6-1	TRBJ1-5	once	CASSALIGQPQHF	TGTGCCAGCAGTGCCCTTATCGGTCAGCCCCAGCATTTT
NA	TRBV6-5	TRBJ2-1	NA	CASSLWGVQSHEQFF	TGTGCCAGCAGTCTCTGGGGAGTCCAAAGCCATGAGCAGTTCTTC
NA	TRBV7-9	TRBJ1-1	NA	CASRSQGTEAFF	TGTGCCAGCAGATCACAGGGAACCGAAGCTTTCTTT
TRBD1	TRBV6-6	TRBJ1-6	NA	CASSPGTVNSPLHF	TGTGCCAGCAGCCCCGGGACAGTTAATTCACCCCTCCACTTT
TRBD1	TRBV5-4	TRBJ2-7	NA	CASSDRDRGTYEQYF	TGTGCCAGCAGCGACCGGGACAGGGGGACCTACGAGCAGTACTTC
NA	TRBV4-1	TRBJ1-5	NA	CASSQAWGQRTQPQHF	TGCGCCAGCAGCCAAGCGTGGGGCCAACGGACTCAGCCCCAGCATTTT
NA	TRBV25-1	TRBJ1-1	NA	CASVDGGRYTEAFF	TGTGCCAGTGTTGATGGAGGGAGATACACTGAAGCTTTCTTT
TRBD1	TRBV25-1	TRBJ2-5	NA	CASSGTGGQTQYF	TGTGCCAGCAGTGGAACAGGGGGACAGACCCAGTACTTC
NA	TRBV7-9	TRBJ1-1	NA	CASSSAGTTEAFF	TGTGCCAGCAGCTCCGCGGGGACTACTGAAGCTTTCTTT